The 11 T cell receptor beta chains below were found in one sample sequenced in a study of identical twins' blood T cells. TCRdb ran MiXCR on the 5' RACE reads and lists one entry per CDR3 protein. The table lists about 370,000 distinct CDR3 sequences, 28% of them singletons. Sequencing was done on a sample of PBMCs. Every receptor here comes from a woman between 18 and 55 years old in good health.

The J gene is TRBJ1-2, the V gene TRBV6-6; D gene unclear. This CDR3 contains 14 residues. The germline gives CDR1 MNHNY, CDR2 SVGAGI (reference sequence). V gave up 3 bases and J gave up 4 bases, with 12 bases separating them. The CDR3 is CASSYMGAGYGYTF. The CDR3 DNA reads TGTGCCAGCAGTTATATGGGTGCAGGCTATGGCTACACCTTC.

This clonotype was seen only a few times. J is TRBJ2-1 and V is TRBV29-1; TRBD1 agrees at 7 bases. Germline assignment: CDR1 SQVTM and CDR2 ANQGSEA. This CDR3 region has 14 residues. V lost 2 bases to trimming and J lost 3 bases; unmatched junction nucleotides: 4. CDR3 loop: CSVELRDSYNEQFF. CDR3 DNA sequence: TGCAGCGTTGAATTGAGGGACAGCTACAATGAGCAGTTCTTC.

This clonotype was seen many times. CDR3 amino acids: CASPRNTEAFF. The CDR3 DNA reads as TGTGCCAGCCCTCGGAACACTGAAGCTTTCTTT. V and J are TRBV6-1 and TRBJ1-1; D gene unclear. Germline CDR1 MNHNS, CDR2 SASEGT. This CDR3 region has 11 residues. Trimming stripped 8 bases from V and 1 base from J, with 5 bases between.

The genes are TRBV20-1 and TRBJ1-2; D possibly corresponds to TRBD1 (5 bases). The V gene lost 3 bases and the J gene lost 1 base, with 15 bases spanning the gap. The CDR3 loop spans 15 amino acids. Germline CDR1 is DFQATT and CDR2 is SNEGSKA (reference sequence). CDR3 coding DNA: TGCAGTGCTAGGGGACGGCCGTTTCTTAACTATGGCTACACCTTC. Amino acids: CSARGRPFLNYGYTF.

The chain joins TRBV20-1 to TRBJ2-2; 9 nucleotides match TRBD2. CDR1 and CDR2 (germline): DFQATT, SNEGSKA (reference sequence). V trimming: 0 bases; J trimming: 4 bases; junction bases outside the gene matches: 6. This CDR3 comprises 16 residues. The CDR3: CSARDGGRGGTGELFF. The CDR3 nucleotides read TGCAGTGCTAGAGATGGAGGGCGGGGGGGCACCGGGGAGCTGTTTTTT.

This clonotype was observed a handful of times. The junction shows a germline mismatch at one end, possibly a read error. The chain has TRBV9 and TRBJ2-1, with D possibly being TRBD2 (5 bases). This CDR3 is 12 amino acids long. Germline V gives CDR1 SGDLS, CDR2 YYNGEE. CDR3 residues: CAGSGYRVEQFF. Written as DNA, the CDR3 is TGTGCCGGCAGCGGATATAGGGTTGAGCAGTTCTTC. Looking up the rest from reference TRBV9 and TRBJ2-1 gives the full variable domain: DSGVTQTPKHLITATGQRVTLRCSPRSGDLSVYWYQQSLDQGLQFLIQYYNGEERAKGNILERFSAQQFPDLHSELNLSSLELGDSALYFCAGSGYRVEQFFGPGTRLTVL.

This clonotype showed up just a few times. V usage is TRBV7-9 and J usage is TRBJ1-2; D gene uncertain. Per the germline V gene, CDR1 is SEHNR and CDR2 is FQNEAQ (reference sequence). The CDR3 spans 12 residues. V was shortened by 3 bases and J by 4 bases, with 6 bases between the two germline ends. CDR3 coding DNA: TGTGCCAGCAGCTTGACTACCTATGGCTACACCTTC. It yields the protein CASSLTTYGYTF.

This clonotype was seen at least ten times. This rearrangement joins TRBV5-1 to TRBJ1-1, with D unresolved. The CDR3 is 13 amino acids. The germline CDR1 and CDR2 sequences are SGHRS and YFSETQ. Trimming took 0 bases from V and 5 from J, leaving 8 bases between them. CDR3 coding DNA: TGCGCCAGCAGCTTGGAACTCGTGACTGAAGCTTTCTTT. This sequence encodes CASSLELVTEAFF.

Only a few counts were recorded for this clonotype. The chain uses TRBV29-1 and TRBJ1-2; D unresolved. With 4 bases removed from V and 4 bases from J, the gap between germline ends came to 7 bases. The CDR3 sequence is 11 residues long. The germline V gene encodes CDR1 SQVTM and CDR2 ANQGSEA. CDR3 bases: TGCAGCGTTGTGGGCCCCTATGGCTACACCTTC. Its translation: CSVVGPYGYTF.

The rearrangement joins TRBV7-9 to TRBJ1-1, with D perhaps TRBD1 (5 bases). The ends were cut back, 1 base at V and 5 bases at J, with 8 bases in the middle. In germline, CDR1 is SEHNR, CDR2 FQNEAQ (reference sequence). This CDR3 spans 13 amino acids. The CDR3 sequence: CASSLETVTEAFF. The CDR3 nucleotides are TGTGCCAGCAGCTTAGAGACAGTGACTGAAGCTTTCTTT.

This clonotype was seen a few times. The CDR3 DNA reads as TGCAGTGCTAGCAGAGGACCCTACGAGCAGTACTTC. Translated: CSASRGPYEQYF. The rearrangement uses TRBV20-1 and TRBJ2-7; no clear D. CDR1 and CDR2 from the germline V gene are DFQATT and SNEGSKA (reference sequence). The CDR3 consists of 12 residues. Trimming removed 3 bases at V and 2 bases at J, with 8 bases between.